This T cell receptor (beta chain) was recorded in a study of T cells in Graves' hyperthyroidism and ophthalmopathy (dated by TCRdb to about 2019). The study in broad terms: Peripheral blood was collected at initial diagnosis, before any treatment. In addition, the study compared T-cell repertoires in thyroid tissue and in blood from about six Graves' hyperthyroidism patients. An independent validation cohort of about 19 hyperthyroidism patients and approximately 15 patients who later progressed to ophthalmopathy tested prospective prediction of ophthalmopathy. TCR V-J signatures able to tell the groups apart were searched for in a discovery cohort of 100 patients, of whom 40 to 45 had Graves' ophthalmopathy and around 58 had stable Graves' hyperthyroidism. According to the paper, TCR Vbeta CDR3 sequencing was carried out on more than 120 peripheral blood samples, which came from over 40 ophthalmopathy, roughly 75 hyperthyroidism and approximately 17 progressor patients. Following sampling, methimazole starting at 30 mg daily was given to hyperthyroidism patients, and high-dose intravenous methylprednisolone was given to ophthalmopathy patients. The 75 to 100 discovery patients were randomly split 7:3 into training and test sets. The paper's findings and limits, for the study overall: A 13 V-J signature model separated ophthalmopathy from stable hyperthyroidism, with around 90% sensitivity and approximately 81% specificity in cross-validation and 80%/75% in testing. Most expanded thyroid clonotypes (frequency above 0.001) were also detected in blood, a finding suggesting that blood repertoires may reflect thyroid immune responses. In validation, the model predicted progression to ophthalmopathy with just under 71% sensitivity and 72% to 85% specificity, a median of 6.5 months before onset. No statistical method was used to set the sample size in advance, and investigators knew the group allocation.

The germline V gene gives CDR1 as SNHLY and CDR2 as FYNNEI. At the junction V is shortened by 5 bases and J by 5 bases, with 19 bases in between. Reading from cysteine to phenylalanine, the CDR3 counts 15 amino acids. The only DNA kept is the CDR3, 45 bases in frame from the first base. This clonotype was detected many times. Its antigen remains unidentified. Qualities for individual bases were not recorded, and no much larger clone is one base off. Hyperthyroidism patients were newly diagnosed, with disease duration under 2 months, and aged 18 to 65 years. Exclusion was applied to patients with uncontrolled infections, other autoimmune diseases, pregnancy or lactation. Diagnoses were based on clinical symptoms, serum thyroxine and TRAb, thyroid ultrasound and orbital computed tomography. Blood from progressor patients was drawn when they were first diagnosed with hyperthyroidism, before any ophthalmopathy symptoms appeared. PBMCs were isolated from 10 ml of fresh peripheral blood by Ficoll-Paque density gradient centrifugation. Patients classed as progressors first received a Graves' hyperthyroidism diagnosis and then went on to develop ophthalmopathy during follow-up. Total RNA was extracted using Trizol reagent, and RNA quality was assessed on an Agilent 2100 Bioanalyzer.

TCR beta CDR3 regions were amplified from RNA transcripts. A first-round RT-PCR of the TCR CDR3 used the HTBI primer set with the Qiagen OneStep RT-PCR kit. Libraries were constructed in a second round of multiplex PCR, after which size selection and purification were performed. Paired-end sequencing of the libraries was performed with 100 bp reads on an Illumina HiSeq2000. In the paper's pipeline: SOAPnuke was used to process the raw data, removing reads that contained adapters or uncalled bases, had a mean Phred below 15, or lacked an exact match to the constant primer or identifier. COPE v1.2.5 was used to merge the high-quality paired reads, and each unique nucleotide sequence was defined as a clonotype. Clonotypes were aligned to IMGT TRBV, TRBD and TRBJ reference segments using MiTCR v1.1. Analysis was restricted to V-J combinations with a frequency above 0.0001, which covered roughly 99% of repertoires. The TCS score was defined as F50 (clonal expansion) divided by E x V (chaos), with BLOSUM62-based TCRdist calculated between CDR3 peptides within each V-J. Welch's t-statistics and random forest reduced 514 V-J features to about 12, which were used in a naive Bayes classifier (R e1071). TCRdb redid the processing of the public reads, applying fastp at Q25 and MiXCR, and retained in-frame beta chains. Rows with one shared CDR3 protein collapse into an entry with the most common genes and DNA. The V and J calls were not made by the authors but by TCRdb's processing. The sample table contains fewer than 450,000 distinct CDR3 sequences; only one count was recorded for roughly a sixth of them. The top ten clonotypes cover more than 30% of the sample.

This sequence was found in a young woman with Graves' hyperthyroidism that later progressed to Graves' ophthalmopathy. The chain couples TRBV2 to TRBJ2-7; TRBD2 is possibly the D segment (7 matching bases). The source material was blood. The bases read TGTGCCAGCAGTCTAGGACGGGGGGCGGCAAACGAGCAGTACTTC. This sequence encodes CASSLGRGAANEQYF. The full variable domain, completed from the reference TRBV2 and TRBJ2-7 proteins outside the CDR3, reads EPEVTQTPSHQVTQMGQEVILRCVPISNHLYFYWYRQILGQKVEFLVSFYNNEISEKSEIFDDQFSVERPDGSNFTLKIRSTKLEDSAMYFCASSLGRGAANEQYFGPGTRLTVT.